This passage covers 21 T cell receptor beta chains from one sample sequenced in a study of cytomegalovirus exposure and HLA in healthy donors. Use of 60 Vbeta and 13 Jbeta primers characterized the PCR. TCRdb's table, derived via immunoSEQ multiplex PCR, lists solely in-frame clones and lacks some. The data contain around 100,000 clones, 7.6% of them singletons. The sample consisted of PBMCs. The origin of the receptors is a middle-aged man in good health and CMV-seronegative.

This chain uses TRBV6-1 with TRBJ2-7; TRBD2 matches 7 bases. Looked up from germline, CDR1 is MNHNS and CDR2 is SASEGT. The CDR3 totals 14 residues. Trimming removed 2 bases from V and 2 bases from J; junction bases left unmatched: 3. The CDR3, as DNA: TGTGCCAGCAGTGAACTAGCGGTGACCTACGAGCAGTACTTC. It encodes CASSELAVTYEQYF.

The CDR3 loop reads CASSFGQRSSYNSPLHF. CDR3 sequence (DNA): TGTGCCAGCAGCTTTGGACAGAGGAGCTCCTATAATTCACCCCTCCACTTT. The chain has TRBV7-9 and TRBJ1-6; maybe TRBD1 (6 bases). Looked up from germline, CDR1 is SEHNR and CDR2 is FQNEAQ (reference sequence). V was pared by 3 bases and J by 0 bases, with 12 bases between. The CDR3 runs 17 residues.

The rearrangement links TRBV6-6 to TRBJ2-7, with 9 nucleotides matching TRBD2. The CDR3 is 16 amino acids. In germline, CDR1 is MNHNY, CDR2 SVGAGI (reference sequence). Germline trimming cut 6 bases from V and 0 bases from J; bases unmatched to any gene: 9. The CDR3 DNA follows: TGTGCCAGCAGACCCGGGGGAGCGGGAGGCTCCTACGAGCAGTACTTC. Amino acids: CASRPGGAGGSYEQYF.

This clone has only a few counts. J is TRBJ1-1 and V is TRBV5-6; D might be TRBD1 (5 bases). Germline V gives CDR1 SGHDT, CDR2 YYEEEE. The V gene lost 4 bases and the J gene lost 5 bases, with 18 bases spanning the gap. This CDR3 has 15 residues. The CDR3 sequence: CASSVWEGTRTEAFF. CDR3 nucleotide sequence: TGTGCCAGCAGCGTTTGGGAGGGGACTAGGACTGAAGCTTTCTTT.

This clone was recorded a few times. The chain carries TRBV6-5 and TRBJ2-1; 8 bases line up with TRBD2. Germline lookup yields CDR1 MNHEY and CDR2 SVGAGI. CDR3 length: 14 residues. V lost 11 bases, J lost 6 bases, and 12 bases stayed unmatched. The CDR3 reads CASQRGRARNEQFF. Written as DNA, the CDR3 is TGTGCCTCCCAGCGGGGGCGAGCCCGCAATGAGCAGTTCTTC.

In its sample, this clone was seen a few times. The rearrangement uses TRBV7-2 and TRBJ1-1; D perhaps matches TRBD1 (5 bases). CDR1 is SGHTA, CDR2 FQGNSA, per germline. There are 13 residues in the CDR3. The ends were cut back, 3 bases at V and 7 bases at J, with 12 bases in the middle. The CDR3 region is CASSFVPGYEAFF. CDR3 DNA: TGTGCCAGCAGCTTCGTCCCAGGGTATGAAGCTTTCTTT.

The rearrangement uses TRBV7-6 and TRBJ2-1; D is unclear. CDR1 and CDR2 from the germline V gene are SGHVS and FNYEAQ. The CDR3 extends over 12 amino acids. Between the trimmed V and J ends, which lost 3 bases and 6 bases, there was a span of 6 bases. CDR3 in amino acids: CASSLSGNEQFF. CDR3 coding DNA: TGTGCCAGCAGCTTGAGTGGCAATGAGCAGTTCTTC.

This clone was observed a few times. The genes are TRBV19 and TRBJ1-1; maybe TRBD1 (6 bases). CDR1 LNHDA and CDR2 SQIVND come from the germline V gene (reference sequence). Between the trimmed V and J ends, which lost 7 bases and 4 bases, there was a span of 13 bases. There are 13 residues in the CDR3. The CDR3 DNA reads TGTGCCAGTATCGTCAGGGGTGGCACTGAAGCTTTCTTT. Protein: CASIVRGGTEAFF.

This clone was seen only a few times. The chain joins TRBV5-1 to TRBJ2-3, with 9 bases lining up with TRBD2. This CDR3 region has 17 residues. Per germline, CDR1 SGHRS and CDR2 YFSETQ. The trim removed 4 bases at V and 0 bases at J, leaving 9 bases unmatched. The chain's CDR3 is CASSTSGGSTSTDTQYF. As DNA, the CDR3 is TGCGCCAGCAGCACAAGCGGGGGGTCAACTAGCACAGATACGCAGTATTTT.

The chain couples TRBV6-4 to TRBJ2-2, with 7 bases that match TRBD1. The ends lost 6 bases at V and 4 bases at J; junction bases unmatched: 5. The CDR3 is made up of 14 amino acids. Germline V gives CDR1 MRHNA, CDR2 SNTAGT. The CDR3 DNA follows: TGTGCCAGCAGGAGACAGGGAAGCACCGGGGAGCTGTTTTTT. Encoded protein: CASRRQGSTGELFF.

This clone has only a few counts. This rearrangement joins TRBV6-1 to TRBJ2-7; maybe TRBD2 (5 bases). The CDR3 is made up of 14 amino acids. From germline, CDR1 is MNHNS and CDR2 SASEGT. The V gene lost 4 bases and the J gene lost 0 bases, with 10 bases spanning the gap. The CDR3 DNA reads as TGTGCCAGCAGTGGGACTTATAGCTCCTACGAGCAGTACTTC. Translated, it gives CASSGTYSSYEQYF.

The chain carries TRBV28 and TRBJ1-5, with D perhaps matching TRBD1 (5 bases). The V end was cut by 3 bases, the J end by 5 bases, with 11 bases between. Per germline, CDR1 MDHEN and CDR2 SYDVKM. CDR3 length: 14 amino acids. CDR3 DNA: TGTGCCAGCAGTTTTGGCGGGGCCGATCAGCCCCAGCATTTT. This sequence encodes CASSFGGADQPQHF.

This rearrangement joins TRBV7-6 to TRBJ2-2, with 9 bases identical to TRBD2. Germline CDR1 and CDR2: SGHVS and FNYEAQ. The CDR3 loop spans 15 amino acids. Trimming at V came to 5 bases and at J to 5 bases, leaving 6 bases not matched to a gene. The CDR3 spells CASSLGLAETGELFF. The CDR3 region has the DNA TGTGCCAGCAGCCTGGGACTAGCCGAAACCGGGGAGCTGTTTTTT.

This chain uses TRBV4-1 with TRBJ2-2; the D gene is possibly TRBD2 (6 bases). Germline V gene lookup returns CDR1 MGHRA and CDR2 YSYEKL. The ends were cut back, 1 base at V and 4 bases at J, with 10 bases in the middle. This CDR3 is 15 amino acids long. CDR3 in DNA: TGCGCCAGCAGCCAAGTCGGGAGTGGCACCGGGGAGCTGTTTTTT. As protein: CASSQVGSGTGELFF.

This clone was detected a few times. The J gene is TRBJ1-4, the V gene TRBV9; D might be TRBD1 (5 bases). This CDR3 spans 14 amino acids. Trimming removed 1 base at V and 5 bases at J, with 9 bases between. The germline V gene has CDR1 SGDLS and CDR2 YYNGEE. Written as DNA, the CDR3 is TGTGCCAGCAGCGTAAGGGGCAAAAATGAAAAACTGTTTTTT. Protein sequence: CASSVRGKNEKLFF.

The CDR3 coding sequence is TGTGCCTGGAGGTCGTTAGCGGCCTACAATGAGCAGTTCTTC. It yields the protein CAWRSLAAYNEQFF. This rearrangement joins TRBV30 to TRBJ2-1, with D possibly TRBD2 on 6 matching bases. Germline CDR1 reads GTSNPN; CDR2 reads SVGIG (reference sequence). The V end lost 3 bases, the J end lost 2 bases, and 11 bases lay between the germline ends. The CDR3 contains 14 residues.

The chain couples TRBV29-1 to TRBJ1-2; possible D gene TRBD1, 5 bases. The germline V and J ends were trimmed by 3 bases and 13 bases, with 24 bases remaining between them. Germline assignment: CDR1 SQVTM and CDR2 ANQGSEA. The CDR3 length is 14 residues. The CDR3 loop reads CSVDRPGINYFVTF. The CDR3 DNA reads as TGCAGCGTTGATAGGCCAGGGATTAATTATTTCGTCACCTTC.

V is TRBV30 and J is TRBJ2-1, with TRBD2 matching 14 bases. CDR1 and CDR2 (germline): GTSNPN, SVGIG (reference sequence). The junction had 6 bases not matched to a gene; V was cut back by 3 bases and J by 8 bases. This CDR3 has 15 residues. The CDR3, as DNA: TGTGCCTGGAGCGGGACTAGCGGGAGAAGGCATGAGCAGTTCTTC. Residues: CAWSGTSGRRHEQFF.

This clone was seen a few times. The CDR3 sequence: CASSRDREDQPQHF. The CDR3 bases are TGTGCCAGCAGTAGGGACCGGGAGGATCAGCCCCAGCATTTT. The rearrangement uses TRBV6-6 and TRBJ1-5, with TRBD1 as a possible D gene (5 bases). The CDR3 consists of 14 residues. Germline CDR1 and CDR2: MNHNY and SVGAGI (reference sequence). V lost 5 bases and J 5 bases, leaving 13 bases between the germline ends.

The chain is built from TRBV28 and TRBJ2-1; 10 bases agree with TRBD2. The CDR3 has 15 amino acids. Germline loops: CDR1 MDHEN, CDR2 SYDVKM. Trimming took 3 bases from V and 7 from J; bases not matched to a gene: 6. The chain's CDR3 is CASSLQRAGGNEQFF. The DNA for the CDR3 is TGTGCCAGCAGTTTGCAGCGAGCGGGGGGGAATGAGCAGTTCTTC.

J is TRBJ2-1 and V is TRBV7-2; possible D gene TRBD2, 5 bases. CDR3 length: 14 amino acids. Deletions cut 5 bases from V and 6 bases from J, with 14 bases between. Germline CDR1 is SGHTA and CDR2 is FQGNSA. Written as DNA, the CDR3 is TGTGCCAGCAGCCTGTGGGAGACCCTCAATGAGCAGTTCTTC. Translated, it gives CASSLWETLNEQFF.